The T cell receptor (beta chain) under discussion was sequenced for a study of blood T cell repertoires in COVID-19. Trimming pared 4 bases from V and 1 base from J, leaving 14 bases between. CDR3 length equals 15 residues. CDR1 and CDR2 (germline): MNHEY, SMNVEV (reference sequence). The method was immunoSEQ multiplex PCR; TCRdb's version includes in-frame clones alone and lacks a portion of them. The data show 250,000 or so clones, with roughly 89% seen just once and 2.1% held by the top ten. The sequence derives from a woman aged 60 to 75 with COVID-19, enrolled during active disease. The specimen sequenced was peripheral blood. The chain combines TRBV27 with TRBJ2-7; weak D call: TRBD2 (6 bases). CDR3: CASSWREVPSYEQYF. The DNA of the CDR3 is TGTGCCAGCAGTTGGAGGGAGGTACCGTCCTACGAGCAGTACTTC.